The 15 T cell receptor beta chains below were found in one sample sequenced in a study of CD4 T cells in relation to SARS-CoV-2 and coronaviruses. TCRdb's copy holds only in-frame clones and misses some; the assay was immunoSEQ multiplex PCR. The data hold some 37,000 clones, with 77% observed a single time. These receptors' antigens are unknown. The sequenced material came from memory CD4+ T cells from PBMCs, cultured in vitro. The receptors were sampled from an adult with COVID-19.

This clone has a single count. The genes are TRBV2 and TRBJ1-1; D unclear. CDR3 length: 12 amino acids. From germline, CDR1 is SNHLY and CDR2 FYNNEI. Trimming took 4 bases from V and 3 from J, leaving 6 bases between them. CDR3 DNA sequence: TGTGCCAGCAGTGGTCAGTACACTGAAGCTTTCTTT. As protein: CASSGQYTEAFF.

The J gene is TRBJ1-2, the V gene TRBV7-9; tentatively, D is TRBD1 (5 bases). The germline gives CDR1 SEHNR, CDR2 FQNEAQ (reference sequence). This CDR3 contains 15 residues. The V gene lost 0 bases and the J gene lost 1 base, with 9 bases spanning the gap. CDR3 nucleotide sequence: TGTGCCAGCAGCTTAGCTGGGGGTGTTAACTATGGCTACACCTTC. Translation: CASSLAGGVNYGYTF.

The CDR3 reads CASSLQRTDYGYTF. The CDR3 bases are TGTGCCAGCAGCTTACAGCGTACTGACTATGGCTACACCTTC. The chain links TRBV5-4 to TRBJ1-2; D is uncertain. In germline, CDR1 is SGHNT, CDR2 YYREEE (reference sequence). V lost 2 bases and J lost 3, with 11 bases in between. The CDR3 totals 14 residues.

This chain uses TRBV5-4 with TRBJ2-2, with D possibly matching TRBD2 (6 bases). Trimming took 3 bases from V and 4 from J, leaving 7 bases between them. The length of the CDR3 is 13 residues. Per the germline V gene, CDR1 is SGHNT and CDR2 is YYREEE (reference sequence). CDR3 amino acids: CASSSGLTGELFF. DNA for the CDR3: TGTGCCAGCAGCTCGGGACTCACCGGGGAGCTGTTTTTT.

CDR3 sequence: CASSPLFSGNTIYF. DNA for the CDR3: TGCGCCAGCAGTCCTCTTTTCTCTGGAAACACCATATATTTT. The rearrangement links TRBV5-1 to TRBJ1-3; D call uncertain. This CDR3 is 14 amino acids long. V dropped 5 bases and J dropped 0 bases, with 9 bases sitting between them. Germline CDR1 reads SGHRS; CDR2 reads YFSETQ.

This chain uses TRBV6-6 with TRBJ2-7, with a weak D call TRBD1 (5 bases). Germline CDR1 MNHNY, CDR2 SVGAGI (reference sequence). The CDR3 runs 12 residues. The V gene lost 4 bases and the J gene lost 5 bases, with 9 bases spanning the gap. CDR3 DNA sequence: TGTGCCAGCAGTTCGACAGCGAACGAGCAGTACTTC. Amino acids: CASSSTANEQYF.

The chain combines TRBV9 with TRBJ2-1; 8 bases line up with TRBD2. Germline V lookup: CDR1 SGDLS, CDR2 YYNGEE. The CDR3 consists of 15 residues. V gave up 0 bases and J gave up 2 bases; unmatched junction bases: 1. The CDR3 loop reads CASSVGTSTYNEQFF. Written as DNA, the CDR3 is TGTGCCAGCAGCGTAGGGACTAGCACCTACAATGAGCAGTTCTTC.

This rearrangement joins TRBV2 to TRBJ2-1; possible D gene TRBD2, 5 bases. CDR3 length: 13 residues. Germline-derived CDR1 and CDR2 are SNHLY and FYNNEI. Trimming pared 7 bases from V and 3 bases from J, leaving 10 bases between. The DNA for the CDR3 is TGTGCCAGCATGGTCGGGATCTACAATGAGCAGTTCTTC. Protein: CASMVGIYNEQFF.

V gene TRBV7-3 combines with J gene TRBJ2-2; D is uncertain. The CDR3 sequence is 14 residues long. The V gene's germline CDR1 is SGHTA and CDR2 FQGTGA. V was cut by 2 bases and J by 5 bases, with 9 bases left in between. The chain's CDR3 is CASSLGLLTGELFF. As DNA, the CDR3 is TGTGCCAGCAGCTTAGGTCTTTTGACCGGGGAGCTGTTTTTT.

The chain uses TRBV6-5 and TRBJ2-5, with D perhaps matching TRBD1 (6 bases). Germline V gene sequence: CDR1 MNHEY, CDR2 SVGAGI. The V end lost 0 bases, the J end lost 5 bases, and 13 bases lay between the germline ends. The CDR3 is 15 amino acids. The CDR3 sequence: CASSYSIWQGETQYF. The CDR3 nucleotides read TGTGCCAGCAGTTACTCGATATGGCAGGGGGAGACCCAGTACTTC.

The V gene is TRBV4-2, the J gene TRBJ2-1; perhaps TRBD1 as D (5 bases). Germline CDR1 is LGHNA and CDR2 is YNFKEQ. The CDR3 sequence is 18 residues long. The V and J ends lost 1 base and 0 bases respectively, with 16 bases between them. The CDR3 here is CASSQAFSDSSSYNEQFF. The CDR3 nucleotides are TGTGCCAGCAGCCAAGCCTTCTCAGACAGTAGCTCCTACAATGAGCAGTTCTTC.

V gene TRBV19 combines with J gene TRBJ2-7; the D call may be TRBD1 or TRBD2 (6 bases each). The length of the CDR3 is 13 residues. With 9 bases removed from V and 3 bases from J, the gap between germline ends came to 15 bases. Germline-derived CDR1 and CDR2 are LNHDA and SQIVND (reference sequence). The CDR3 DNA follows: TGTGCCAGCCATCCGGAGGGGGGCTACGAGCAGTACTTC. It is translated as CASHPEGGYEQYF.

The chain carries TRBV7-3 and TRBJ2-2; D is perhaps TRBD1 (6 bases). The CDR3 runs to 17 residues. In germline, CDR1 is SGHTA, CDR2 FQGTGA. V was cut by 1 base and J by 6 bases, with 18 bases left in between. CDR3 DNA sequence: TGTGCCAGCAGCTTAAATCCCCCAGGGGTCGGGTCCGGGGAGCTGTTTTTT. Protein sequence: CASSLNPPGVGSGELFF. The full variable domain, completed using reference TRBV7-3 and TRBJ2-2, is GAGVSQTPSNKVTEKGKYVELRCDPISGHTALYWYRQSLGQGPEFLIYFQGTGAADDSGLPNDRFFAVRPEGSVSTLKIQRTERGDSAVYLCASSLNPPGVGSGELFFGEGSRLTVL.

The J gene is TRBJ2-1, the V gene TRBV5-8; tentatively, D is TRBD2 (6 bases). The CDR3 is 16 amino acids. The V gene lost 1 base and the J gene lost 2 bases, with 13 bases spanning the gap. Looked up from germline, CDR1 is SGHTS and CDR2 is YDEGEE. Written as DNA, the CDR3 is TGTGCCAGCAGCTTGTCCCCAACGGGGGCCTACAATGAGCAGTTCTTC. It yields the protein CASSLSPTGAYNEQFF.

This clone was seen a few times. The CDR3 is CASSFYDRALGDIQYF. The CDR3 nucleotides read TGTGCCAGCAGCTTCTATGACCGGGCCCTTGGGGACATTCAGTACTTC. V usage is TRBV5-5 and J usage is TRBJ2-4; D call uncertain. Trimming took off 2 bases at V and 8 bases at J, with 20 bases between the two ends. Germline V CDR1 and CDR2: SGHKS, YYEKEE (reference sequence). The CDR3 totals 16 residues.